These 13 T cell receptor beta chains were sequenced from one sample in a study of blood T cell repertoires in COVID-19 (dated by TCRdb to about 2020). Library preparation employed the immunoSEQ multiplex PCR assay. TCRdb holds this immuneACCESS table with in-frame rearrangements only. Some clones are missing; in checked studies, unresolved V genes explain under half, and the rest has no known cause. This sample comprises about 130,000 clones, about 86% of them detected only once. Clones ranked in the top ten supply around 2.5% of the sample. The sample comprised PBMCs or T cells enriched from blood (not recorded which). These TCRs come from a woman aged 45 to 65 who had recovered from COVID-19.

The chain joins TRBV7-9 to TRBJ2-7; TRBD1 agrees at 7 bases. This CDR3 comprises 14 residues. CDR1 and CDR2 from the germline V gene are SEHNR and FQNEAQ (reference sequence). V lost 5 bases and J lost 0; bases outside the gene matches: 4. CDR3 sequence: CASSARDSSYEQYF. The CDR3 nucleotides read TGTGCCAGCAGCGCAAGGGACAGCTCCTACGAGCAGTACTTC. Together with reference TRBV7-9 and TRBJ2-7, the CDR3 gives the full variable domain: DTGVSQNPRHKITKRGQNVTFRCDPISEHNRLYWYRQTLGQGPEFLTYFQNEAQLEKSRLLSDRFSAERPKGSFSTLEIQRTEQGDSAMYLCASSARDSSYEQYFGPGTRLTVT.

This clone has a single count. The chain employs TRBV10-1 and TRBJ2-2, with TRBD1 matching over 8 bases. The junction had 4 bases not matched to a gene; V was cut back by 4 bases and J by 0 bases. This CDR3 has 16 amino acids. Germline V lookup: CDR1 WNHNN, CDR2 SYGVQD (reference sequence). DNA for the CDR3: TGCGCCAGCAGTGGGACAGGGATCTCGAACACCGGGGAGCTGTTTTTT. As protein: CASSGTGISNTGELFF.

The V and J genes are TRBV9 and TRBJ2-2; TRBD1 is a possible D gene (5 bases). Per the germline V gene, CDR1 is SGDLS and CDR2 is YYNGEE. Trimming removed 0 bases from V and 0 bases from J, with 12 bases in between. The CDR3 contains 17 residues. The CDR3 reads CASSVGGTGTNTGELFF. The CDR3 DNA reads TGTGCCAGCAGCGTAGGGGGAACAGGTACGAACACCGGGGAGCTGTTTTTT. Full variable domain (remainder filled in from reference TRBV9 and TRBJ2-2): DSGVTQTPKHLITATGQRVTLRCSPRSGDLSVYWYQQSLDQGLQFLIQYYNGEERAKGNILERFSAQQFPDLHSELNLSSLELGDSALYFCASSVGGTGTNTGELFFGEGSRLTVL.

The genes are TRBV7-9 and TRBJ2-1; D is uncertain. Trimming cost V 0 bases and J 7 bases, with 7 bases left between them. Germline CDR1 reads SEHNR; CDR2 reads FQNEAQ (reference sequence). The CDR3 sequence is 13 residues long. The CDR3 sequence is CASSLAGENEQFF. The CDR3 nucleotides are TGTGCCAGCAGCTTAGCAGGAGAAAATGAGCAGTTCTTC.

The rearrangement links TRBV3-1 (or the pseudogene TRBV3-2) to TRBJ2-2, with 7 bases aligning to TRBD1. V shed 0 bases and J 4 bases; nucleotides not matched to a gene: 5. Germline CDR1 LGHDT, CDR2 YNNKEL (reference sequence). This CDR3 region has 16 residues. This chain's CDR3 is CASSQDQGGSTGELFF. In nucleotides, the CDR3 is TGTGCCAGCAGCCAAGATCAAGGGGGCAGCACCGGGGAGCTGTTTTTT.

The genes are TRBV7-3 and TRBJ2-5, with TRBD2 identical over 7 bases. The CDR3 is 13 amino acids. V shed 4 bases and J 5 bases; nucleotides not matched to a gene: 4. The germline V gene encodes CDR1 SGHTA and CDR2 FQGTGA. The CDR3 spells CASSSGGSETQYF. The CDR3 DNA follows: TGTGCCAGCAGCTCGGGGGGATCGGAGACCCAGTACTTC.

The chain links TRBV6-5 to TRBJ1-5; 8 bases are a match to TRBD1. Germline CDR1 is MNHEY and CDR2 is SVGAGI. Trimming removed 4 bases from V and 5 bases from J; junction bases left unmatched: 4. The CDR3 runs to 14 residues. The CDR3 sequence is CASSSDRVYQPQHF. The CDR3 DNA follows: TGTGCCAGCAGTTCGGACAGGGTCTATCAGCCCCAGCATTTT.

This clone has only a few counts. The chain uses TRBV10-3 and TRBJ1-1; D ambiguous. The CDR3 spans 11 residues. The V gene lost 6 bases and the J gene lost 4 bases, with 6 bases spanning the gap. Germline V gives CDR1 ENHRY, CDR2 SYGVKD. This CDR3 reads CAISGSTEAFF. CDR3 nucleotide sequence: TGTGCCATCAGCGGGAGCACTGAAGCTTTCTTT.

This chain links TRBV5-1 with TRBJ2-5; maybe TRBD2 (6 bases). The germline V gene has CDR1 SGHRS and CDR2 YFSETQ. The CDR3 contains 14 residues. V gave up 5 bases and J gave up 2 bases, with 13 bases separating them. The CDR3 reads CASSRPGGQETQYF. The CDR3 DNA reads TGCGCCAGCAGTCGCCCCGGGGGACAAGAGACCCAGTACTTC.

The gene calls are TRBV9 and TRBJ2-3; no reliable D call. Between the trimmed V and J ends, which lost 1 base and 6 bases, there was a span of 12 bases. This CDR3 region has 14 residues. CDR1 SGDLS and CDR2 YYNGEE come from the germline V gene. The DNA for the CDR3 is TGTGCCAGCAGCGTAATGAACTCCGGGGATACGCAGTATTTT. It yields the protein CASSVMNSGDTQYF.

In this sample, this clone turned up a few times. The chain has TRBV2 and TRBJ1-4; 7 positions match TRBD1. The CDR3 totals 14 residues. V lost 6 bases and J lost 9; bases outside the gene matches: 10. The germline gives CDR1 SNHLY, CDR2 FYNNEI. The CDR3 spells CASREQGLGQKLFF. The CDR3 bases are TGTGCCAGCAGGGAACAGGGGCTTGGGCAAAAACTGTTTTTT. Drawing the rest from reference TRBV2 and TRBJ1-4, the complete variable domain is EPEVTQTPSHQVTQMGQEVILRCVPISNHLYFYWYRQILGQKVEFLVSFYNNEISEKSEIFDDQFSVERPDGSNFTLKIRSTKLEDSAMYFCASREQGLGQKLFFGSGTQLSVL.

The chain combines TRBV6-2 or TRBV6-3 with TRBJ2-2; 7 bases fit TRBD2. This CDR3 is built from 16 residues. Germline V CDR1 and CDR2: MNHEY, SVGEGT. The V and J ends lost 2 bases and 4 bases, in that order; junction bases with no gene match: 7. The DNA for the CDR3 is TGTGCCAGCAGTTACGGTTGGGGCGGGAGCACCGGGGAGCTGTTTTTT. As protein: CASSYGWGGSTGELFF.

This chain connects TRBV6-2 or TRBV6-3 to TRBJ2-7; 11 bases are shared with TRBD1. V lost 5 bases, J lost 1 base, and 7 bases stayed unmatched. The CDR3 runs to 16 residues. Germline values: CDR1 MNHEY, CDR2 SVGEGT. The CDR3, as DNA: TGTGCCAGCAGTCTGGACAGGGGGCGTCTATCCTACGAGCAGTACTTC. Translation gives CASSLDRGRLSYEQYF.